Given below is one TCR beta chain in context. Its target is unknown. This specimen comes from a study of T cell responses to AZD1222 COVID-19 vaccine. Study-level findings and limits: Donors were chiefly white British, with a greater number of females, and clonal diversity was perhaps underestimated.

J was trimmed by 4 bases and V by 7 bases; bases with no gene match: 9. The CDR3 is 14 residues long. CDR1 and CDR2 (germline): SGHTA, FQGNSA. Profiling relied on immunoSEQ multiplex PCR, and the TCRdb table lists in-frame clones only, not all of them. This table holds 100,000 to 150,000 clones, approximately 88% found once. Source: peripheral blood, taken on day 0 of AZD1222 vaccination. This clonotype was sampled from an adult in good health. The chain combines TRBV7-2 with TRBJ2-5; 7 bases are shared with TRBD1. In DNA form, the CDR3 reads TGTGCCAGCAACCCTACAGGGGCGGCAGAGACCCAGTACTTC. It is translated as CASNPTGAAETQYF.